This T cell receptor (beta chain) was sequenced for a study of vaccination effects on CD4 cells after COVID-19. Generated by immunoSEQ multiplex PCR, the TCRdb table keeps only in-frame clones and is missing some. The sample holds about 46,000 clones, around 74% seen once. This clone was seen more than once but under ten times. As yet, its antigen is unknown. Sequencing followed a ViraFEST assay step that expanded antigen-specific CD4+ T cells with viral peptide pools. Around day 10 of culture, CD4+ T cells were separated out. Participants received two doses of either the BNT162b2 or mRNA-1273 vaccine. The sequenced sample was CD4+ T cells from PBMCs cultured with HCoV-OC43 spike peptides, obtained after COVID-19 vaccination. Specified subset: HCoV-OC43 spike overlapping peptide pool stimulation. The sequence derives from a human donor who received a COVID-19 vaccine.

In DNA form, the CDR3 reads TGTGCCAGCAGCTTACGGAGGCAGGACGGGGAGCTGTTTTTT. It translates to CASSLRRQDGELFF. This chain uses TRBV11-2 with TRBJ2-2; D might be TRBD2 (5 bases). There are 14 residues in the CDR3. CDR1 is SGHAT, CDR2 FQNNGV, per germline. The V end lost 2 bases, the J end lost 7 bases, and 11 bases lay between the germline ends.